Sequencing of this TCR beta chain was carried out in a study of T-cell memory formation after mild COVID-19. TCRdb re-called the 5' RACE reads through MiXCR, storing one row per CDR3 protein. The table has over 35,000 distinct CDR3 sequences, 7.5% to 10% seen once; the top ten hold 12%. Study conclusions and caveats: Later expanders leaned toward CD4+, whereas clones contracting from day 15 to 85 were balanced CD4/CD8. Some SARS-CoV-2-responding clones were already detected in memory before infection. Clonal second-wave expansions that peaked on day 37 had unconfirmed SARS-CoV-2 specificity.

This clonotype was observed many times. Its antigen remains unknown. Germline-derived CDR1 and CDR2 are SGHTA and FQGTGA. This CDR3 comprises 15 residues. V lost 4 bases and J lost 5, with 16 bases in between. V usage is TRBV7-3 and J usage is TRBJ2-3; D unresolved. Material for sequencing was PBMCs or a T cell subset sorted from them (not recorded which). The clonotype originates from an adult woman who had mild COVID-19 (a few samples of this study predate the infection). Cell type and time point are not known. The CDR3 DNA reads TGTGCCAGCAGCTCCGAGTCCGGAAAGGGAGATACGCAGTATTTT. Protein sequence: CASSSESGKGDTQYF.